At least ten counts were recorded for the clone carrying this T cell receptor (beta chain). The CDR3 extends over 15 amino acids. The trim removed 8 bases at V and 5 bases at J, leaving 12 bases unmatched. The germline V gene encodes CDR1 SNHLY and CDR2 FYNNEI. This specimen comes from a study of T-cell reconstitution after alpha-beta-depleted transplantation in children. It was with unique molecular identifiers that the TCRbeta library was prepared. TCRdb re-called the PCR reads with MiXCR, one entry per CDR3 protein. The sample lists roughly 100,000 distinct CDR3 sequences; 6.5% to 8.5% were seen once.

The sample consisted of PBMCs from the stem cell graft donor, taken from the stem cell graft. V gene TRBV2 combines with J gene TRBJ1-5, with TRBD1 identical over 7 bases. The sequence was collected from a human donor who donated a stem cell graft to a child with congenital amegakaryocytic thrombocytopenia. The DNA of the CDR3 is TGTGCCAGCGAGGGGGCGACAGAAGTTGATCAGCCCCAGCATTTT. As protein: CASEGATEVDQPQHF.